This T cell receptor (beta chain) was found in a study of T-cell reconstitution after alpha-beta-depleted transplantation in children. During its preparation, the TCRbeta library received unique molecular identifiers. TCRdb re-called the PCR reads with MiXCR, one entry per CDR3 protein. There are about 580,000 distinct CDR3 sequences in the sample; under 30% occur only once, and about 14% lies in the top ten. A note on this clonotype: The antigen is undetermined. The junction departs from the called germline gene at one end, perhaps through a read error.

Study findings and constraints: T-cell counts and diversity at one year following transplant were attributed mainly to newly produced T cells. Diversity of TCRbeta at day 60 was high in some patients, arising from surviving recipient T cells and thymic progenitors. After transplant, at about two months, alpha-beta T cells were reportedly derived from several hundred expanded graft clones.

The source of this sequence is a boy under three years old who had a stem cell transplant for acute myeloid leukemia, so the T cells may come from the graft donor. This specimen was PBMCs, mostly from graft donor cells, taken 360 days after TCRalphabeta/CD19-depleted stem cell transplant.

The CDR3 DNA sequence: TGTGCCGCCAGTGATTTGGCCCGATGGTGGGGTGAGTTCTTC. As protein: CAASDLARWWGEFF. This chain links TRBV24-1 with TRBJ2-1; no clear D. Germline values: CDR1 KGHDR, CDR2 SFDVKD. CDR3 size: 14 residues.